The 5 T cell receptor beta chains given below trace back to one sample, sequenced in a study of blood T cell repertoires in COVID-19. Data came from immunoSEQ multiplex PCR; TCRdb stores just in-frame clones and leaves some out. The sample yields 400,000 or so clones, approximately 85% seen once. The sequenced material came from PBMCs or T cells enriched from blood (not recorded which). The receptor source for this set is a woman in her thirties or forties with acute COVID-19.

The chain recombines TRBV7-9 with TRBJ2-1; 11 bases line up with TRBD2. Germline V gene sequence: CDR1 SEHNR, CDR2 FQNEAQ (reference sequence). There are 15 residues in the CDR3. J gave up 7 bases and V 3 bases, and 5 bases lay outside the gene matches. CDR3 in amino acids: CASSFSGTSGNEQFF. The CDR3, as DNA: TGTGCCAGCAGCTTCTCCGGGACTAGCGGAAATGAGCAGTTCTTC. The full variable domain, with the rest looked up from reference TRBV7-9 and TRBJ2-1, is DTGVSQNPRHKITKRGQNVTFRCDPISEHNRLYWYRQTLGQGPEFLTYFQNEAQLEKSRLLSDRFSAERPKGSFSTLEIQRTEQGDSAMYLCASSFSGTSGNEQFFGPGTRLTVL.

CDR3 sequence reads: CATSDSGANQPQHF. The DNA for the CDR3 is TGTGCCACCAGTGATTCCGGTGCAAATCAGCCCCAGCATTTT. The chain recombines TRBV24-1 with TRBJ1-5; D not certain. V lost 2 bases and J lost 4, with 8 bases in between. The CDR3 sequence is 14 residues long. Germline values: CDR1 KGHDR, CDR2 SFDVKD.

The chain has TRBV3-1 (or the pseudogene TRBV3-2) and TRBJ1-4; the D is unclear. The CDR3 loop spans 14 amino acids. Trimming pared 1 base from V and 8 bases from J, leaving 11 bases between. Germline lookup yields CDR1 LGHDT and CDR2 YNNKEL (reference sequence). CDR3 sequence (DNA): TGTGCCAGCAGCCAAGCACCTATGATCGAAAAACTGTTTTTT. Translated: CASSQAPMIEKLFF.

The chain links TRBV7-9 to TRBJ2-2; D unresolved. This CDR3 is 12 amino acids long. Germline V gives CDR1 SEHNR, CDR2 FQNEAQ (reference sequence). Trimming left V 5 bases short and J 6 bases short, with 7 bases between. The DNA of the CDR3 is TGTGCCAGCAGCCCTACTGCCGGGGAGCTGTTTTTT. As protein: CASSPTAGELFF.

The chain carries TRBV12-3 or TRBV12-4 and TRBJ1-5, with D unresolved. Trimming took off 1 base at V and 6 bases at J, with 7 bases between the two ends. This CDR3 is built from 13 residues. The CDR3 spells CASSLVGGQPQHF. The CDR3 region has the DNA TGTGCCAGCAGTTTAGTGGGAGGTCAGCCCCAGCATTTT.